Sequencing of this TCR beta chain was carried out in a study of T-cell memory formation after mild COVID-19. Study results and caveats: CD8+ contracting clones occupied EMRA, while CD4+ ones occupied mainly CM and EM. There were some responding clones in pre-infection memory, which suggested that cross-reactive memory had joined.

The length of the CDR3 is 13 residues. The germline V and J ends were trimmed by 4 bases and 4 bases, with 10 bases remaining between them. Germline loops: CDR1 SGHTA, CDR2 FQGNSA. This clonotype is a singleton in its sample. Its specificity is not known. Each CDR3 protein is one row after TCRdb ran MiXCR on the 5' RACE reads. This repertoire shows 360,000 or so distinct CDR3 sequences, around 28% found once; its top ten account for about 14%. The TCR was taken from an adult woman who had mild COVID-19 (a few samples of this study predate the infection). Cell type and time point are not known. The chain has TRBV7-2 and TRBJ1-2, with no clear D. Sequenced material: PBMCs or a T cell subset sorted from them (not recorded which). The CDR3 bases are TGTGCCAGCAGCTCTGATTCGGGCTATGGCTACACCTTC. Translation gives CASSSDSGYGYTF.